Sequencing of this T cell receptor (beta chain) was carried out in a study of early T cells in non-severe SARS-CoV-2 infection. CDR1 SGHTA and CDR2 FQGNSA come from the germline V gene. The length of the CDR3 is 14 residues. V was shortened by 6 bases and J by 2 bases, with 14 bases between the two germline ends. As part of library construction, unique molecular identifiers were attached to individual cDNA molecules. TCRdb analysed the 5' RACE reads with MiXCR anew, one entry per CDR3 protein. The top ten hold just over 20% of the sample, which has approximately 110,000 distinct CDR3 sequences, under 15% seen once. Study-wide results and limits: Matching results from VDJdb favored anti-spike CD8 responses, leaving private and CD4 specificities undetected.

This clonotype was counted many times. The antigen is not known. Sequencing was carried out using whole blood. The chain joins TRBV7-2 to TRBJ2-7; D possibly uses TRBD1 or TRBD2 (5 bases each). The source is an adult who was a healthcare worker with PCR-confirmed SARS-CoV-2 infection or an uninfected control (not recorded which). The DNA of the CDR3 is TGTGCCAGCAGTCCTTCGACGGGACCCTACGAGCAGTACTTC. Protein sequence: CASSPSTGPYEQYF.